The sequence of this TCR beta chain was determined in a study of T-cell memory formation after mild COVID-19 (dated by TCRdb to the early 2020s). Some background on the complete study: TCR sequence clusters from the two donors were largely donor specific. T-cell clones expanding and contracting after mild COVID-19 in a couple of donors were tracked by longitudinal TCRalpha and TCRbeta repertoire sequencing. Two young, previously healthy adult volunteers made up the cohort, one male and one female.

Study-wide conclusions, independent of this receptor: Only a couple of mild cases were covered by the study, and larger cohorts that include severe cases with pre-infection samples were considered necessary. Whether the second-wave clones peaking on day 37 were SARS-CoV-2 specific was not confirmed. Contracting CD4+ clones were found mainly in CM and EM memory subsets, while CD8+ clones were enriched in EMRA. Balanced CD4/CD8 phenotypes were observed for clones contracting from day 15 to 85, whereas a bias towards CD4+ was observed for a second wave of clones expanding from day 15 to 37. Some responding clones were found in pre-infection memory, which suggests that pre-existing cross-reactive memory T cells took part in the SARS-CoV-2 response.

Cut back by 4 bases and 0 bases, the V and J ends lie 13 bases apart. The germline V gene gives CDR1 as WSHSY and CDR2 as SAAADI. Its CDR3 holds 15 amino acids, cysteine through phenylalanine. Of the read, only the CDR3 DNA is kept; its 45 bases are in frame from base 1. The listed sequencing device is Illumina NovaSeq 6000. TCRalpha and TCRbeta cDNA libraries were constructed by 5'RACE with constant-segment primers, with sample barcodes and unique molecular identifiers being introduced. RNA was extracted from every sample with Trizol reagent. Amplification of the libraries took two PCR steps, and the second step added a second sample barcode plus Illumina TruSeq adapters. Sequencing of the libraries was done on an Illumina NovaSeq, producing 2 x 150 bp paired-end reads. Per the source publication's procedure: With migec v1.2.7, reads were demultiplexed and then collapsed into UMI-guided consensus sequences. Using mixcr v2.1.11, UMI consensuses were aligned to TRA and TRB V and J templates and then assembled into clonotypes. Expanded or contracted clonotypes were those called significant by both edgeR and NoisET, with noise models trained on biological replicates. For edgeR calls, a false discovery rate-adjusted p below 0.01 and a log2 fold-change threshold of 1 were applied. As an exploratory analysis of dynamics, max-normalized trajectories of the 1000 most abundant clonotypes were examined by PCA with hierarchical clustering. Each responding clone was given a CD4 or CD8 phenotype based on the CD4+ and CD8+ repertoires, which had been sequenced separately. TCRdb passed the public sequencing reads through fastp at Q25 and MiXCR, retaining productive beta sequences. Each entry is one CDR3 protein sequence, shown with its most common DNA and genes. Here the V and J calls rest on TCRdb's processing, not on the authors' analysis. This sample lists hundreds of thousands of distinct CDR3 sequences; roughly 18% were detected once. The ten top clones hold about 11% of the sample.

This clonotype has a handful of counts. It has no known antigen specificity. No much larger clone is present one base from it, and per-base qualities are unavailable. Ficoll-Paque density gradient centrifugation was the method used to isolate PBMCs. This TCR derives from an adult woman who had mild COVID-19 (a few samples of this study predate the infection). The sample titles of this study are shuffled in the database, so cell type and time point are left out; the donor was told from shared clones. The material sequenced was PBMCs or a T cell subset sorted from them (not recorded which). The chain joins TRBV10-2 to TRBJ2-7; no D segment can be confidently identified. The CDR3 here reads CASSGRGRVSYEQYF. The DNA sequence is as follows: TGCGCCAGCAGTGGTCGAGGACGAGTCTCCTACGAGCAGTACTTC.